This T cell receptor (beta chain) was recovered during a study of T cells after yellow fever vaccination. A note on this clonotype: What it binds is not known.

Study findings and constraints: A weaker but faster secondary response was observed, peaking on day 5 versus 15. The appearance of a small share of clonotypes in both CD4 and CD8 compartments was observed.

TCRdb used MiXCR to reprocess the 5' RACE reads, holding one entry per CDR3 protein. The repertoire holds 450,000 to 550,000 distinct CDR3 sequences, with around 21% as singletons. Unmatched junction bases numbered 11, after V lost 6 bases and J lost 4 bases. The germline CDR1 and CDR2 sequences are DFQATT and SNEGSKA (reference sequence). There are 16 residues in the CDR3. The source material was PBMCs, sampled 15 days after the yellow fever booster vaccination. This TCR was sampled from a man younger than 45 who received the YFV17D yellow fever vaccine. This chain connects TRBV20-1 to TRBJ2-7; 14 nucleotides match TRBD2. CDR3 in DNA: TGCAGTGCAACGACTAGCGGGAGGGCCCTCTCGTACGAGCAGTACTTC. This gives the protein CSATTSGRALSYEQYF.